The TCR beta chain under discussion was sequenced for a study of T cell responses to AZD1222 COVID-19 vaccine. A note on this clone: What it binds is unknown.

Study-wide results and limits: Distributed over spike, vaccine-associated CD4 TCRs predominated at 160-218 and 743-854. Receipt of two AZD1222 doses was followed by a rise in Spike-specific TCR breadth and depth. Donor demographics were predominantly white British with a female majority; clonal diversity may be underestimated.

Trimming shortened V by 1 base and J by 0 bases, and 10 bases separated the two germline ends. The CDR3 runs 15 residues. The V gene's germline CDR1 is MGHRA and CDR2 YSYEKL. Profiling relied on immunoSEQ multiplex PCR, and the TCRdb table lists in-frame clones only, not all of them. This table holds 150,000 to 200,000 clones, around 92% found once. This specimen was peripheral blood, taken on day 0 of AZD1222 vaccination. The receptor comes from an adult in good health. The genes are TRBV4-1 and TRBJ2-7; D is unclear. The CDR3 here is CASSQVAASSYEQYF. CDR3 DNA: TGCGCCAGCAGCCAAGTCGCCGCGTCCTCCTACGAGCAGTACTTC.